These 17 T cell receptor beta chains were all obtained from the same sample, sequenced in a study of blood T cell repertoires in COVID-19. The method was immunoSEQ multiplex PCR; TCRdb's version includes in-frame clones alone and lacks a portion of them. The sample contains about 400,000 clones, 86% of which appear only once. Sequencing was performed on peripheral blood. These receptors all stem from a woman aged 25 to 39 with active or convalescent COVID-19.

J is TRBJ2-3 and V is TRBV7-2; the match to TRBD2 covers 7 bases. CDR3 length: 16 residues. After removal of 5 bases from V and 0 bases from J, the junction contained 8 bases not matched to a gene. Germline V lookup: CDR1 SGHTA, CDR2 FQGNSA. This chain's CDR3 is CASSGRFSGSTDTQYF. For the CDR3, the DNA is TGTGCCAGCAGCGGAAGATTTAGCGGGAGCACAGATACGCAGTATTTT.

This sequence joins TRBV24-1 and TRBJ2-3; 12 bases align to TRBD2. CDR1 KGHDR and CDR2 SFDVKD come from the germline V gene. CDR3 length equals 16 residues. Trimming removed 3 bases from V and 2 bases from J; junction bases left unmatched: 2. This CDR3 reads CATSDRLAGDTDTQYF. As DNA, the CDR3 is TGTGCCACCAGTGATCGACTAGCGGGAGACACAGATACGCAGTATTTT.

The V gene is TRBV10-3, the J gene TRBJ2-7; D is possibly TRBD1 (5 bases). Germline V gene sequence: CDR1 ENHRY, CDR2 SYGVKD. CDR3 length: 14 amino acids. V lost 5 bases to trimming and J lost 3 bases, with 14 bases between them. The CDR3 bases are TGTGCCATCAGTCCAGGACATGGCCTCTACGAGCAGTACTTC. It codes for CAISPGHGLYEQYF.

V usage is TRBV23-1 and J usage is TRBJ2-5; 14 positions match TRBD2. TRBV23-1 is flagged as an ORF with uncertain function. This CDR3 has 19 amino acids. Trimming took 2 bases from V and 0 from J; bases not matched to a gene: 8. CDR3 sequence (DNA): TGCGCCAGCAGTCAACCTGGGACTAGCGGGAGCAAGTACCAAGAGACCCAGTACTTC. Translating it yields CASSQPGTSGSKYQETQYF.

The rearrangement uses TRBV11-3 and TRBJ2-7; a weak D match, TRBD1 (6 bases). Germline loops: CDR1 SGHNT, CDR2 YENEEA. The CDR3 has 13 residues. V lost 1 base to trimming and J lost 3 bases, with 7 bases between them. CDR3 amino acids: CASSLGTDYEQYF. In DNA, the CDR3 is TGTGCCAGCAGCTTAGGGACAGACTACGAGCAGTACTTC.

About this clone: This may come from a read error, since a much larger clone is one base off. The V gene is TRBV19, the J gene TRBJ1-4, with 11 bases aligning to TRBD1. V was clipped by 4 bases and J by 2 bases; unmatched bases: 6. Germline V gene data show CDR1 as LNHDA and CDR2 as SQIVND (reference sequence). The CDR3 is made up of 17 amino acids. In DNA, the CDR3 is TGTGCCAGTAGTACATGGGACAGGGGGACGACTAATGAAAAACTGTTTTTT. Protein sequence: CASSTWDRGTTNEKLFF. Full variable domain (outside the CDR3, taken from reference TRBV19 and TRBJ1-4): DGGITQSPKYLFRKEGQNVTLSCEQNLNHDAMYWYRQDPGQGLRLIYYSQIVNDFQKGDIAEGYSVSREKKESFPLTVTSAQKNPTAFYLCASSTWDRGTTNEKLFFGSGTQLSVL.

This chain connects TRBV3-1 (or the pseudogene TRBV3-2) to TRBJ2-1; D unclear. This CDR3 region has 13 residues. The germline V gene has CDR1 LGHDT and CDR2 YNNKEL (reference sequence). Trimming removed 0 bases at V and 8 bases at J, with 8 bases between. The CDR3 region is CASSQELGDEQFF. CDR3 DNA sequence: TGTGCCAGCAGCCAAGAGCTGGGCGATGAGCAGTTCTTC.

The chain combines TRBV30 with TRBJ1-1; tentatively, D is TRBD1 (6 bases). The ends were cut back, 4 bases at V and 7 bases at J, with 10 bases in the middle. The CDR3 loop spans 11 amino acids. Per germline, CDR1 GTSNPN and CDR2 SVGIG (reference sequence). Here the CDR3 DNA reads TGTGCCTGGACGAACAGGGTTGAAGCTTTCTTT. This sequence encodes CAWTNRVEAFF.

The chain employs TRBV15 and TRBJ2-3; 7 bases match TRBD2. Trimming removed 5 bases from V and 2 bases from J; junction bases left unmatched: 13. The CDR3 consists of 17 residues. From germline, CDR1 is LNHNV and CDR2 YYDKDF (reference sequence). CDR3 protein: CATSGRTTSAITDTQYF. CDR3 nucleotides: TGTGCCACCAGCGGAAGAACTACTAGCGCAATCACAGATACGCAGTATTTT.

The chain links TRBV19 to TRBJ1-6; D is uncertain. Germline V gene sequence: CDR1 LNHDA, CDR2 SQIVND (reference sequence). V gave up 7 bases and J gave up 8 bases, with 15 bases separating them. The CDR3 sequence is 14 residues long. CDR3 sequence (DNA): TGTGCCAGTACCGAACTTACTAACGATTCACCCCTCCACTTT. This codes for CASTELTNDSPLHF.

The V and J genes are TRBV10-3 and TRBJ1-1, with D uncertain. The CDR3 is made up of 13 amino acids. Germline V gene sequence: CDR1 ENHRY, CDR2 SYGVKD. V was shortened by 2 bases and J by 3 bases, with 7 bases between the two germline ends. This chain's CDR3 is CAISEAGDTEAFF. The CDR3 region has the DNA TGTGCCATCAGTGAGGCCGGGGACACTGAAGCTTTCTTT.

V usage is TRBV5-8 and J usage is TRBJ2-7; tentative D call: TRBD1 (6 bases). Germline loops: CDR1 SGHTS, CDR2 YDEGEE. This CDR3 spans 16 amino acids. The germline V and J ends were trimmed by 4 bases and 4 bases, with 21 bases remaining between them. Here the CDR3 reads CASSTRGVGQYYEQYF. The CDR3 DNA is TGTGCCAGCAGCACCAGGGGTGTGGGGCAATATTACGAGCAGTACTTC.

This clone was seen once. The rearrangement uses TRBV4-1 and TRBJ1-1; no clear D. Per the germline V gene, CDR1 is MGHRA and CDR2 is YSYEKL. V lost 1 base to trimming and J lost 10 bases, with 13 bases between them. The CDR3 consists of 13 residues. The CDR3 protein is CASSQVSWQAAFF. In DNA form, the CDR3 reads TGCGCCAGCAGCCAAGTTAGTTGGCAGGCAGCTTTCTTT.

The V call is TRBV18, the J call TRBJ1-3; D is unresolved. Between the trimmed V and J ends, which lost 2 bases and 0 bases, there was a span of 14 bases. This CDR3 comprises 17 residues. CDR1 is KGHSH and CDR2 is LQKENI in the germline V gene. CDR3 protein: CASSPGEALLSGNTIYF. CDR3 in DNA: TGTGCCAGCTCACCAGGGGAGGCCCTACTCTCTGGAAACACCATATATTTT.

This clone was detected only once. The V call is TRBV19, the J call TRBJ1-5, with a tentative D call TRBD1 (6 bases). The V gene lost 3 bases and the J gene lost 0 bases, with 15 bases spanning the gap. Germline V CDR1 and CDR2: LNHDA, SQIVND (reference sequence). The CDR3 is 17 amino acids. CDR3 region: CASSIQGTKYSNQPQHF. The CDR3 DNA follows: TGTGCCAGTAGTATTCAGGGGACCAAATATAGCAATCAGCCCCAGCATTTT.

This CDR3 is CASSYPAGVGRNEQFF. The CDR3 DNA follows: TGTGCCAGCAGTTACCCGGCGGGAGTAGGGCGGAATGAGCAGTTCTTC. The chain is built from TRBV6-5 and TRBJ2-1; 7 bases match TRBD2. Germline trimming cut 2 bases from V and 7 bases from J; bases unmatched to any gene: 11. The CDR3 consists of 16 residues. Germline assignment: CDR1 MNHEY and CDR2 SVGAGI.

This clone was picked up one time. The chain has TRBV30 and TRBJ2-5; a weak D match, TRBD2 (5 bases). The CDR3 consists of 13 residues. The germline V and J ends were trimmed by 0 bases and 4 bases, with 9 bases remaining between them. The germline V gene encodes CDR1 GTSNPN and CDR2 SVGIG (reference sequence). CDR3 nucleotides: TGTGCCTGGAGTGTACTAGGTCGAGAGACCCAGTACTTC. This gives the protein CAWSVLGRETQYF.